This T cell receptor beta chain came from a study of monozygotic twins with inflammatory bowel disease. Study observations and caveats: There was no support for any single strong signal or clonotype associated with IBD. Subtypes among T cells remained indistinguishable.

Notes on this clonotype: Its antigen is still unknown.

TCRdb reprocessed the 5' RACE reads and reports one entry per CDR3 protein, with no DNA. This table lists about 110,000 distinct CDR3 sequences. Input material: blood. This clonotype was sampled from a human donor with ulcerative colitis or Crohn's disease, or a healthy co-twin of an affected twin (not recorded which).

CDR3 region: CASSLVIGTGTETQYF. This chain joins TRBV5-1 and TRBJ2-5; TCRdb lists TRBD1, though no DNA is available to test this call. The CDR3 loop spans 16 amino acids. Germline CDR1 and CDR2: SGHRS and YFSETQ.